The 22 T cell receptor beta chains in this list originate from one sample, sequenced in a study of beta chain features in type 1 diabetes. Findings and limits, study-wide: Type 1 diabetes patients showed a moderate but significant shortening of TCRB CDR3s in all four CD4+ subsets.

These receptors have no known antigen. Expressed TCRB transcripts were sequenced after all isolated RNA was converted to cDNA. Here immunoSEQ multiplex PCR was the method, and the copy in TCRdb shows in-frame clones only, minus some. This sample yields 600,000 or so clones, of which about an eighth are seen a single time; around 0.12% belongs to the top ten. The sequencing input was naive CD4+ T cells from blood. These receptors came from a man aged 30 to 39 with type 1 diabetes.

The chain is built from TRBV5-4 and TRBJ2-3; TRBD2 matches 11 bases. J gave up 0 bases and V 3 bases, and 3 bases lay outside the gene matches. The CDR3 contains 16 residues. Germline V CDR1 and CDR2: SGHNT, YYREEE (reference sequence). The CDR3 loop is CASSYRLAGSTDTQYF. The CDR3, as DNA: TGTGCCAGCAGCTATAGACTAGCGGGGAGCACAGATACGCAGTATTTT.

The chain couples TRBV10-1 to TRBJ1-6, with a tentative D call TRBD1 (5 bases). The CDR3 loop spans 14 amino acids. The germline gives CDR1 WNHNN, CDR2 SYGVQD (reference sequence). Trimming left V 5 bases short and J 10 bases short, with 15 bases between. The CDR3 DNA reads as TGCGCCAGCAGTACTGACAGACGGGGGTCACCCCTCCACTTT. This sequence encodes CASSTDRRGSPLHF.

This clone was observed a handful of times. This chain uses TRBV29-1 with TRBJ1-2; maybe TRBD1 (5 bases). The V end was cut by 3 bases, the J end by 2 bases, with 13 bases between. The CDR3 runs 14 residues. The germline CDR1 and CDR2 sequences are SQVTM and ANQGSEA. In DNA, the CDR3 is TGCAGCGTTGATAAGGGACTCGGGAACTATGGCTACACCTTC. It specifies CSVDKGLGNYGYTF.

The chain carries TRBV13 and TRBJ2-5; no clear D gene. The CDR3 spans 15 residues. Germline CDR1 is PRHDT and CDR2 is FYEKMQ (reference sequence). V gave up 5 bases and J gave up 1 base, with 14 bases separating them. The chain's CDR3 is CASSRPGGPQETQYF. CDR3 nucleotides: TGTGCCAGCAGCCGCCCGGGTGGCCCCCAAGAGACCCAGTACTTC.

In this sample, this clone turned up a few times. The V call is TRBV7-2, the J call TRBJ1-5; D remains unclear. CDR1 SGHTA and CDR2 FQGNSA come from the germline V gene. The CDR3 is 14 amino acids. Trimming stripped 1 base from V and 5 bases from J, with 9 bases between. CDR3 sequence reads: CASSLVLGYQPQHF. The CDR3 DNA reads TGTGCCAGCAGCTTAGTGTTAGGTTATCAGCCCCAGCATTTT. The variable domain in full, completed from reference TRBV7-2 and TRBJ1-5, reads GAGVSQSPSNKVTEKGKDVELRCDPISGHTALYWYRQSLGQGLEFLIYFQGNSAPDKSGLPSDRFSAERTGGSVSTLTIQRTQQEDSAVYLCASSLVLGYQPQHFGDGTRLSIL.

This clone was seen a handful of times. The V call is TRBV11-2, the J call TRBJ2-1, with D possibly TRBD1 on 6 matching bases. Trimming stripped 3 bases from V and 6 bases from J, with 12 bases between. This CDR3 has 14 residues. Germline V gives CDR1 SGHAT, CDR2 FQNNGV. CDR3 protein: CASSLAGARNEQFF. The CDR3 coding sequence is TGTGCCAGCAGCTTGGCAGGGGCTCGCAATGAGCAGTTCTTC. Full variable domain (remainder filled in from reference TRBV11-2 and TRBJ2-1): EAGVAQSPRYKIIEKRQSVAFWCNPISGHATLYWYQQILGQGPKLLIQFQNNGVVDDSQLPKDRFSAERLKGVDSTLKIQPAKLEDSAVYLCASSLAGARNEQFFGPGTRLTVL.

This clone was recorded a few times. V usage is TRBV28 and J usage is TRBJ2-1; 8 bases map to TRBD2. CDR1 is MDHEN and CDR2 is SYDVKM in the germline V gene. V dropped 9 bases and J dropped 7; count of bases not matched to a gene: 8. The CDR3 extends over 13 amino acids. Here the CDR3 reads CASIAGMGNEQFF. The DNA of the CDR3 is TGTGCCAGTATAGCGGGGATGGGGAATGAGCAGTTCTTC. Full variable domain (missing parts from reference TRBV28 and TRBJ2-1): DVKVTQSSRYLVKRTGEKVFLECVQDMDHENMFWYRQDPGLGLRLIYFSYDVKMKEKGDIPEGYSVSREKKERFSLILESASTNQTSMYLCASIAGMGNEQFFGPGTRLTVL.

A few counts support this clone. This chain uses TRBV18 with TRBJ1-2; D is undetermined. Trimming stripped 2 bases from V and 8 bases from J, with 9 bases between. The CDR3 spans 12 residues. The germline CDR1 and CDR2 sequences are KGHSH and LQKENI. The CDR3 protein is CASSPEGHGYTF. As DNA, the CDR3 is TGTGCCAGCTCACCAGAGGGCCACGGCTACACCTTC.

The CDR3 DNA is TGCGCCAGCAGCCAAGCCGGGACAGGGGACCTTGGGAAACTGTTTTTT. It translates to CASSQAGTGDLGKLFF. The gene calls are TRBV4-3 and TRBJ1-4; 10 nucleotides line up with TRBD1. The germline V gene encodes CDR1 LGHNA and CDR2 YSLEER. The CDR3 is made up of 16 amino acids. With V trimmed by 1 base and J by 11 bases, 10 bases remained unmatched.

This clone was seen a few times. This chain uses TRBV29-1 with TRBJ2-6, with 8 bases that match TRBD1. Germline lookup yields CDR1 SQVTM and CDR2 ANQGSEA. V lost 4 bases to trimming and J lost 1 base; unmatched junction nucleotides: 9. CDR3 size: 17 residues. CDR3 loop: CSVVVVTGESGANVLTF. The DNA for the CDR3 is TGCAGCGTTGTAGTTGTGACAGGGGAGTCTGGGGCCAACGTCCTGACTTTC.

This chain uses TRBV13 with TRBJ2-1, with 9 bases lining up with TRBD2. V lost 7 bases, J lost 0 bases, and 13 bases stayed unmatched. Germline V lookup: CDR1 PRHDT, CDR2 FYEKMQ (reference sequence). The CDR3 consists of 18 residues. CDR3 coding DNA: TGTGCCAGCACCCGATATAGCGGGGGTGGAGGCTCCTACAATGAGCAGTTCTTC. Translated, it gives CASTRYSGGGGSYNEQFF.

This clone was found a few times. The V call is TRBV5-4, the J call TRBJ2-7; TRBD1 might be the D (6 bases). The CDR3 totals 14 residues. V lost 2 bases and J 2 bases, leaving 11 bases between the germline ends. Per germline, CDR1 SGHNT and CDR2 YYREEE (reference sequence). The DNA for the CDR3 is TGTGCCAGCAGCTTCCGGGACAATGCCTACGAGCAGTACTTC. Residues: CASSFRDNAYEQYF.

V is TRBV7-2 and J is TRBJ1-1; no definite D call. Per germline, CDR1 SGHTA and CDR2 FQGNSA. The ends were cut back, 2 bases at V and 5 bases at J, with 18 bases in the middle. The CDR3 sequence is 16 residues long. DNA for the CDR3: TGTGCCAGCAGCTTATATGGGGTGAGGGATTTTACTGAAGCTTTCTTT. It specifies CASSLYGVRDFTEAFF.

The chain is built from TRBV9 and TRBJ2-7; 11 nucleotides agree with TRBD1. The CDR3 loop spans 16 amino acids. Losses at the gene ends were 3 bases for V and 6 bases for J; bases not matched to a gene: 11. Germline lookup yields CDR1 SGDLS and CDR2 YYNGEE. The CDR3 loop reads CASSETGTGGFGEQYF. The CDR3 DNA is TGTGCCAGCAGCGAGACCGGGACAGGGGGATTCGGCGAGCAGTACTTC.

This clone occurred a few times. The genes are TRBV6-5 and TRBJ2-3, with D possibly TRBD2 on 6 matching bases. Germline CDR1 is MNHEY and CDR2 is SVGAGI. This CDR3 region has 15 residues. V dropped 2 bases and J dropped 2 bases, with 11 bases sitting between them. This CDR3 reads CASSYGGSSTDTQYF. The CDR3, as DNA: TGTGCCAGCAGTTACGGGGGGAGCTCCACAGATACGCAGTATTTT.

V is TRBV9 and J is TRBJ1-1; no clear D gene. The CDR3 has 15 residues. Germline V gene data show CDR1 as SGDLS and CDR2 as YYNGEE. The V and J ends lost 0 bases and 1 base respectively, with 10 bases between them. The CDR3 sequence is CASSVDGRGNTEAFF. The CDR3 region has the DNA TGTGCCAGCAGCGTAGATGGACGGGGGAACACTGAAGCTTTCTTT.

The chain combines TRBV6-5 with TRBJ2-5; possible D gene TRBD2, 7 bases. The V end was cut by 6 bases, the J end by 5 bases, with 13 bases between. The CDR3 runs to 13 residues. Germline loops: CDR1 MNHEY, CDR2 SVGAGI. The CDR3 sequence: CASRRGALETQYF. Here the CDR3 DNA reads TGTGCCAGCAGACGGGGGGCCTTGGAGACCCAGTACTTC.

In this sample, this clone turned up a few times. The CDR3 nucleotides read TGTGCCAGTAGTATATTCACAGGGGGAACCTACGAGCAGTACTTC. Amino acid sequence: CASSIFTGGTYEQYF. V and J are TRBV19 and TRBJ2-7; 8 positions match TRBD1. The germline CDR1 and CDR2 sequences are LNHDA and SQIVND (reference sequence). The CDR3 loop spans 15 amino acids. V shed 2 bases, J shed 2 bases, and the junction held 5 bases outside the gene matches. Drawing the rest from reference TRBV19 and TRBJ2-7, the complete variable domain is DGGITQSPKYLFRKEGQNVTLSCEQNLNHDAMYWYRQDPGQGLRLIYYSQIVNDFQKGDIAEGYSVSREKKESFPLTVTSAQKNPTAFYLCASSIFTGGTYEQYFGPGTRLTVT.

Here the CDR3 DNA reads TGTGCCAGCAGTTGGGCGCCAAGGGGGAATACCGGGGAGCTGTTTTTT. Its translation: CASSWAPRGNTGELFF. The chain uses TRBV6-6 and TRBJ2-2, with D possibly TRBD1 on 6 matching bases. Trimming shortened V by 4 bases and J by 5 bases, and 17 bases separated the two germline ends. The V gene's germline CDR1 is MNHNY and CDR2 SVGAGI (reference sequence). This CDR3 contains 16 residues.

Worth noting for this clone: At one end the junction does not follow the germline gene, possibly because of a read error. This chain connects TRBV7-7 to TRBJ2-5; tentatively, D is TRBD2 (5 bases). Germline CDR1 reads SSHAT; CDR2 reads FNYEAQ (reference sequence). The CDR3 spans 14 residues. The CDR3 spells CASSSQRGQETQYF. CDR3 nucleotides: TGTGCTAGCAGCTCCCAACGGGGACAAGAGACCCAGTACTTC.

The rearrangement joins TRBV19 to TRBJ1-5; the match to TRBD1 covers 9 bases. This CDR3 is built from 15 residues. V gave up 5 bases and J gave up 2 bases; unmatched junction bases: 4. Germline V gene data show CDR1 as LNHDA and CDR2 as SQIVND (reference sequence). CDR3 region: CASSSTGGGNQPQHF. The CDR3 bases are TGTGCCAGTAGTTCGACAGGGGGTGGCAATCAGCCCCAGCATTTT.

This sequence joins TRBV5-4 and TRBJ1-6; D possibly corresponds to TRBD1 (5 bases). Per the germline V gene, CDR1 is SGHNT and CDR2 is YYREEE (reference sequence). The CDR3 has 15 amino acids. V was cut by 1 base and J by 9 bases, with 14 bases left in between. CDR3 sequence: CASSLSGTGGSPLHF. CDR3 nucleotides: TGTGCCAGCAGCTTGTCCGGGACTGGGGGTTCACCCCTCCACTTT.